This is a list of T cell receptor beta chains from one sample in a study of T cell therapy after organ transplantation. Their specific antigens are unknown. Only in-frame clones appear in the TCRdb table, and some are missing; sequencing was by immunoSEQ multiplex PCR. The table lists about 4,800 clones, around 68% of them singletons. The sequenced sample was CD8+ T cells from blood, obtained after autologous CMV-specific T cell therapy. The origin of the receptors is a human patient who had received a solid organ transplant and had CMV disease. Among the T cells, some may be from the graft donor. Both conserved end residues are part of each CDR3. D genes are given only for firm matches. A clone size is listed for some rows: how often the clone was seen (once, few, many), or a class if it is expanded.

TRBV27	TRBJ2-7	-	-	TGTGCCAGCGCCCTAAGCCCGACTTACGAGCAGTACTTC	CASALSPTYEQYF
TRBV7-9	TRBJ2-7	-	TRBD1	TGTGCCAGCAGACCGGGACAGGGTTATTACGAGCAGTACTTC	CASRPGQGYYEQYF
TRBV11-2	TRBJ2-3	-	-	TGTGCCAGCGGGGGAAGCACAGATACGCAGTATTTT	CASGGSTDTQYF
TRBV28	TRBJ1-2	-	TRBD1	TGTGCCAGCAGTACCTATACAGGGGGCAACTATGGCTACACCTTC	CASSTYTGGNYGYTF
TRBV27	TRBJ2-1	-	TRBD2	TGTGCCAGCAGTTTGGAACTAGCGGGAGTTAATGAGCAGTTCTTC	CASSLELAGVNEQFF
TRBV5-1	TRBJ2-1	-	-	TGCGCCAGCAGCCGGAGGGATATAGCGGAATTTCGGGACAATGAGCAGTTCTTC	CASSRRDIAEFRDNEQFF
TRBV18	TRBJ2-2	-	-	TGTGCCAGCTCACTCAATTCAGGGTTGGCGAACACCGGGGAGCTGTTTTTT	CASSLNSGLANTGELFF
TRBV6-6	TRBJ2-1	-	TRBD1	TGTGCCAGCAGTTACTTCGGGACAGGCAATGAGCAGTTCTTC	CASSYFGTGNEQFF
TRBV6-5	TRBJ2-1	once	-	TGTGCCAGCACCCAGGAGGTCTCCTACAATGAGCAGTTCTTC	CASTQEVSYNEQFF
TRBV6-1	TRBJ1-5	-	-	TGTGCCAGCACAATTACTGATGCAGGGTTTGAGCCCCAGCATTTT	CASTITDAGFEPQHF
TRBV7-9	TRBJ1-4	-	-	TGTGCCAGCAGCTGGGGGACCGGGAAACCGAATGAAAAACTGTTTTTT	CASSWGTGKPNEKLFF
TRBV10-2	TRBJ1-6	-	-	TGCGCCAGCAGTGAGTCGGGGGGCTCCTATAATTCACCCCTCCACTTT	CASSESGGSYNSPLHF
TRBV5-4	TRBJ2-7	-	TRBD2	TGTGCCAGCAGCCCTACTAGCGGGAAATCCTACGAGCAGTACTTC	CASSPTSGKSYEQYF
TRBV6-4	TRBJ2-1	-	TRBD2	TGTGCCAGCAGTGAGTTGGCGACTAGCGATTACAATGAGCAGTTCTTC	CASSELATSDYNEQFF
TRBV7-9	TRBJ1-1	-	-	TGTGCCAGCAGCTTCGGGACGGTGGGCACTGAAGCTTTCTTT	CASSFGTVGTEAFF
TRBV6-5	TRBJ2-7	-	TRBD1	TGTGCCAGCAGATCCGGGACAGGGGTGACCGAGCAGTACTTC	CASRSGTGVTEQYF
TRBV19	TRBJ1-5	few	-	TGTGCCAGTAGTATGGGACGGCCAAGCAATCAGCCCCAGCATTTT	CASSMGRPSNQPQHF
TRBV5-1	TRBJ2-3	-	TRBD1	TGCGCCAGCAGCCTCCGGACAGGGGGCGAGAAGTATTCTCGCACAGATACGCAGTATTTT	CASSLRTGGEKYSRTDTQYF
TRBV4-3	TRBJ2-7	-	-	TGCGCCAGCAGCCAAGACTCCCCGCGGGGTGGGCACTACGAGCAGTACTTC	CASSQDSPRGGHYEQYF
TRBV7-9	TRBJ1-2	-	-	TGTGCCAGCAGCCCCAGTGAGGGAGCGGATGGCTACACCTTC	CASSPSEGADGYTF
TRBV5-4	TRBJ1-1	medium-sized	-	TGTGCCAGCAGCTTGGTTGCAGGGGTGAACACTGAAGCTTTCTTT	CASSLVAGVNTEAFF
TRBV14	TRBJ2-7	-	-	TGTGCCAGCAGCGACCAGTTGAGGCCCGAGCAGTACTTC	CASSDQLRPEQYF
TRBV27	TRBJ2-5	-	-	TGTGCCAGCAGTTCCTTAACCCAAGAGACCCAGTACTTC	CASSSLTQETQYF
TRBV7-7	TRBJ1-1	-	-	TGTGCCAGCAGCAATCACGATTTACGGGGCCTGGGGACTGAAGCTTTCTTT	CASSNHDLRGLGTEAFF
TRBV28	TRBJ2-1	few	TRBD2	TGTGCCAGCAGCATTAGCGGGAGAAAATACAATGAGCAGTTCTTC	CASSISGRKYNEQFF
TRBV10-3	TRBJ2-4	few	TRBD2	TGTGCCATCAGTGAGTTCAACGGGACTAGCGGGAGCACGGTAAACATTCAGTACTTC	CAISEFNGTSGSTVNIQYF
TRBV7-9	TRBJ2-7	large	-	TGTGCCAGCAGGGGGGCGGGGTATCAGTCCTACGAGCAGTACTTC	CASRGAGYQSYEQYF
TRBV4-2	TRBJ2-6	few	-	TGTGCCAGCAGCCAAGAGGGGCCCAGCTCTGGGGCCAACGTCCTGACTTTC	CASSQEGPSSGANVLTF
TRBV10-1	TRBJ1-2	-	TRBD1	TGCGCCAGCAGTGAGTCGGTGACAGGGGGCGCGTATGGCTACACCTTC	CASSESVTGGAYGYTF
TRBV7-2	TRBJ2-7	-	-	TGTGCCAGCAGCTCCCCGGGACGGGTGAGCTCCTACGAGCAGTACTTC	CASSSPGRVSSYEQYF
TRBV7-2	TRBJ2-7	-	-	TGTGCCAGCAGTCCCGGCAGGGCCTACGAGCAGTACTTC	CASSPGRAYEQYF
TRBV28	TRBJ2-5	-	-	TGTGCCAGCAGTCCCGGGCCTCACCGACTCCAAGAGACCCAGTACTTC	CASSPGPHRLQETQYF
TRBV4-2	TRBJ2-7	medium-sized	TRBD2	TGTGCCAGCAGCCAAGAGGAGCGGGGGGGGAGGTACGAGCAGTACTTC	CASSQEERGGRYEQYF
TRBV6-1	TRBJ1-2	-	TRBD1	TGTGCCAGCAGTGAACCAGACAGGGAGCACTATGGCTACACCTTC	CASSEPDREHYGYTF
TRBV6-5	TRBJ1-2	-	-	TGTGCCAGCAGCCTACGGGGGGCAGAAGGCTACACCTTC	CASSLRGAEGYTF
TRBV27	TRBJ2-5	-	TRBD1	TGTGCCAGCAGTCCACAGGGGCAAGAGACCCAGTACTTC	CASSPQGQETQYF
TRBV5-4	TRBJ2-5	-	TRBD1	TGTGCCAGCAACGGACAGGGGTACCAAGAGACCCAGTACTTC	CASNGQGYQETQYF
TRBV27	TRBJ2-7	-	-	TGTGCCAGCAGTGATACAGGGCTGGTTAAAGACGAGCAGTACTTC	CASSDTGLVKDEQYF
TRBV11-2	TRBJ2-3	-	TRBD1	TGTGCCAGCAGCTACAGGGGGCCGGGCACAGATACGCAGTATTTT	CASSYRGPGTDTQYF
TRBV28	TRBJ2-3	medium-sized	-	TGTGCCAGCAGTTACCAATTAGGAGGGCCGCGGGGCACAGATACGCAGTATTTT	CASSYQLGGPRGTDTQYF
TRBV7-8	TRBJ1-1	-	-	TGTGCCAGCAGCCCACCTCCCGGGACACTACTTGAAGCTTTCTTT	CASSPPPGTLLEAFF
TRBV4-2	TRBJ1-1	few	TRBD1	TGTGCCAGCAGCCACCAAGGACGTCGGACAGGGAAGACTGAAGCTTTCTTT	CASSHQGRRTGKTEAFF